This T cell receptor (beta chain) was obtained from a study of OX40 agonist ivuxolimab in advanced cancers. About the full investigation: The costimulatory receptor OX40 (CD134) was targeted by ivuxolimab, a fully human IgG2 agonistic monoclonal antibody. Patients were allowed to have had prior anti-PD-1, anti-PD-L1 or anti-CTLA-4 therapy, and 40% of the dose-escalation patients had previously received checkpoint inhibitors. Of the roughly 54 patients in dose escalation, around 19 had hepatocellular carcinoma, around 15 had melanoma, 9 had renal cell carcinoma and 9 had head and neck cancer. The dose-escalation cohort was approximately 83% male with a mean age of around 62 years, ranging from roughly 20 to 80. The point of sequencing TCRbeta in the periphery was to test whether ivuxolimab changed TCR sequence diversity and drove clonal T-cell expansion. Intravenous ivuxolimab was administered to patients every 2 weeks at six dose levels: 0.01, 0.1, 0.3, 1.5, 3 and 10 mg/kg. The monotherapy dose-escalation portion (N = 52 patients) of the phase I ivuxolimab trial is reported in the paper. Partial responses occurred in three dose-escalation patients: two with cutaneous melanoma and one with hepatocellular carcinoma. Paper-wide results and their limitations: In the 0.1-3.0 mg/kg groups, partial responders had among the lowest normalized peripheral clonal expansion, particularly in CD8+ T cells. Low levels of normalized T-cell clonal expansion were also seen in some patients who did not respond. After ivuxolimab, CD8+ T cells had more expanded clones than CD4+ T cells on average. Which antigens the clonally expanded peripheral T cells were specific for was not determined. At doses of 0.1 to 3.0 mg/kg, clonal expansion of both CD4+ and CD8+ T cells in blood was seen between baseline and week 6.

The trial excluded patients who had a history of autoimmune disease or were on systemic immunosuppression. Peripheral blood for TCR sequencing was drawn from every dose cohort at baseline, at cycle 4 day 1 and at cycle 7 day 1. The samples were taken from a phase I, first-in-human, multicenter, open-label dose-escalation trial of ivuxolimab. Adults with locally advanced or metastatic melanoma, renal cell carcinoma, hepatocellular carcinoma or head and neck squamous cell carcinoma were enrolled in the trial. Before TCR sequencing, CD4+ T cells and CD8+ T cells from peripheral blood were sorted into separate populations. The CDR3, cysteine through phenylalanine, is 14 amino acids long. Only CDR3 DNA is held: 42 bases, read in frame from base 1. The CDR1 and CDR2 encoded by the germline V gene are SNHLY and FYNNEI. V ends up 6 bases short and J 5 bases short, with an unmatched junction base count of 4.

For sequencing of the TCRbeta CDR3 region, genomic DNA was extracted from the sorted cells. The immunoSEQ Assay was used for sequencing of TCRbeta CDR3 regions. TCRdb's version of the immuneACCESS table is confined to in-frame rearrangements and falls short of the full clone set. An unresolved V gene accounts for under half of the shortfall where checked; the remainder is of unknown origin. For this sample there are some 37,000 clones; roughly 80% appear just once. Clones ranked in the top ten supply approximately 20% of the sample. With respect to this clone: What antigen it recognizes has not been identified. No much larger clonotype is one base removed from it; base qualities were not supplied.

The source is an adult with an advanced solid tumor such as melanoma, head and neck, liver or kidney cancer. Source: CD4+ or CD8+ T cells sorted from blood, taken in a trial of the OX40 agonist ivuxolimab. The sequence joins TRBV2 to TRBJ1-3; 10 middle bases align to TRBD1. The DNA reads TGTGCCAGCAGGGAGGGACAGGGGAGAAACACCATATATTTT. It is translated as CASREGQGRNTIYF.